The 19 T cell receptor beta chains listed next were all sequenced from one sample in a study of T cells in women clearing cervical HPV infection. Profiling relied on immunoSEQ multiplex PCR, and the TCRdb table lists in-frame clones only, not all of them. The ten top clones account for approximately 7.2%, within a sample of tens of thousands of clones. The sequenced sample consisted of blood buffy coat. These receptors were obtained from a woman between 18 and 70 years old with a cervical HPV16 infection that either progressed to CIN3+ or cleared (not recorded which).

On this clone: Read sequence stops 3 residues before the CDR3 end, and the germline J gene provides the missing end. The chain recombines TRBV7-8 with TRBJ1-2, with TRBD1 identical over 7 bases. The CDR3 is made up of 13 amino acids. Germline values: CDR1 SGHVS, CDR2 FQNEAQ. The CDR3 protein is CASSRDRYNDYTF. The part of the CDR3 DNA that was read is TGTGCCAGCAGCAGGGACAGATACAATGAC.

For this clone: With the read ending 3 residues before the CDR3 end, the germline J gene is used to fill in that end. This chain connects TRBV11-3 to TRBJ2-3, with D perhaps TRBD1 (6 bases). Germline-derived CDR1 and CDR2 are SGHNT and YENEEA. Trimming took off 5 bases at V and 4 bases at J, with 10 bases between the two ends. The CDR3 has 13 amino acids. Incomplete CDR3 DNA: TGTGCCAGCAGCGCAGGACAGTCAGATACG. Residues: CASSAGQSDT. The CDR3 as a whole reads CASSAGQSDTQYF.

With respect to this clone: The observed sequence ends 3 residues before the CDR3 terminus, with the missing tail filled in from the germline J gene. V gene TRBV10-2 combines with J gene TRBJ1-2; 8 bases match TRBD1. Germline-derived CDR1 and CDR2 are WSHSY and SAAADI. There are 14 residues in the CDR3. V trimming: 7 bases; J trimming: 6 bases; junction bases outside the gene matches: 10. The CDR3 spells CASNARDRLNGYTF. CDR3 DNA, as far as it was read: TGCGCCAGCAACGCCCGGGACAGGCTGAATGGC.

This CDR3 is CASSLGQSGYTF. The sequenced CDR3 bases are TGTGCCAGCAGCTTGGGGCAGTCCGGC. The chain has TRBV5-8 and TRBJ1-2; D is ambiguous. Sequencing ends 3 residues short of the CDR3 end; the germline J gene provides the rest. CDR3 size: 12 residues. Looked up from germline, CDR1 is SGHTS and CDR2 is YDEGEE.

Remarks on this clone: The read halts 3 residues ahead of the CDR3 end, with the missing end drawn from the germline J gene. The chain links TRBV7-8 to TRBJ1-4, with D unclear. CDR3 length: 13 residues. Germline lookup yields CDR1 SGHVS and CDR2 FQNEAQ. CDR3 sequence: CASSLAGFPPLFF. CDR3 DNA, as far as it was read: TGTGCCAGCAGCTTAGCAGGTTTCCCACCA.

This clone counts as large by frequency. Its ends do not fully match the called genes, so a read error is possible. From the germline J gene comes the end of the CDR3, since the read stops 3 residues before it. V gene TRBV4-2 combines with J gene TRBJ1-2, with 7 nucleotides matching TRBD1. The germline CDR1 and CDR2 sequences are LGHNA and YNFKEQ. The CDR3 consists of 14 residues. The covered CDR3 bases are TGCGCCAGCAGCCCTGACAGGGAAAGAGGTGGC. It codes for CASSPDRERGG. The CDR3 in its entirety is CASSPDRERGGYTF.

As regards this clone: The CDR3 end is not reached by the read, which stops 3 residues before it; the germline J gene fills it in. The rearrangement joins TRBV20-1 to TRBJ2-7, with TRBD2 identical over 11 bases. Per the germline V gene, CDR1 is DFQATT and CDR2 is SNEGSKA (reference sequence). V lost 1 base and J lost 6; bases outside the gene matches: 2. The CDR3 has 13 amino acids. The covered CDR3 bases are TGCAGTGCTAGAGTCCTAGCGGGGGGCGAG. Protein sequence: CSARVLAGGE. The full CDR3 reads CSARVLAGGEQYF.

Remarks on this clone: The read stops 3 residues short of the end of the CDR3; the missing end is completed from the germline J gene. The chain couples TRBV20-1 to TRBJ2-2, with TRBD1 matching 8 bases. Trimming cost V 5 bases and J 1 base; bases outside gene matches: 6. Germline loops: CDR1 DFQATT, CDR2 SNEGSKA (reference sequence). The CDR3 extends over 15 amino acids. CDR3: CSAWLTGENTGELFF. The sequenced part of the CDR3 DNA is TGCAGTGCTTGGTTGACAGGGGAGAACACCGGGGAG.

A word on this clone: The CDR3 end lies 3 residues beyond the end of the read and is filled in from the germline J gene. The J gene is TRBJ2-3, the V gene TRBV20-1; 8 positions agree with TRBD2. The CDR3 extends over 13 amino acids. V lost 5 bases to trimming and J lost 2 bases; unmatched junction nucleotides: 3. Per germline, CDR1 DFQATT and CDR2 SNEGSKA (reference sequence). Here the CDR3 reads CSASGGVTDTQYF. The DNA read from the CDR3 is TGCAGTGCTTCGGGGGGGGTCACAGATACG.

To note about this clone: The CDR3 goes on 3 residues after the read ends, and that part is filled in from the germline J gene. V and J are TRBV20-1 and TRBJ2-1, with D perhaps TRBD1 (6 bases). CDR1 and CDR2 from the germline V gene are DFQATT and SNEGSKA (reference sequence). V lost 5 bases to trimming and J lost 2 bases, with 16 bases between them. The CDR3 extends over 15 amino acids. The CDR3 bases that were read are TGCAGTGCTCCCGGCCAGGGGAGCACCTACAATGAG. This encodes CSAPGQGSTYNE. The whole CDR3 protein reads CSAPGQGSTYNEQFF.

In regard to this clone: The CDR3 end falls 3 residues outside the read, so it is completed with the germline J gene. J is TRBJ2-1 and V is TRBV7-2; D is perhaps TRBD1 (7 bases). The CDR3 spans 15 residues. CDR1 is SGHTA, CDR2 FQGNSA, per germline. The V end was cut by 2 bases, the J end by 4 bases, with 12 bases between. The sequenced part of the CDR3 DNA is TGTGCCAGCAGCTTACTCAGGGGGGTTTACAATGAG. Translating it yields CASSLLRGVYNE. In full, the CDR3 is CASSLLRGVYNEQFF.

Points on this clone: Sequencing ends 3 residues short of the CDR3 end; the germline J gene provides the rest. The gene calls are TRBV29-1 and TRBJ2-7, with D possibly TRBD2 on 5 matching bases. Between the trimmed V and J ends, which lost 5 bases and 0 bases, there was a span of 11 bases. The germline V gene has CDR1 SQVTM and CDR2 ANQGSEA. The CDR3 extends over 13 amino acids. The CDR3: CSVRVASSYEQYF. The DNA read from the CDR3 is TGCAGCGTTAGGGTAGCGAGCTCCTACGAG.

On this clone itself: The read terminates 3 residues before the CDR3 end, so the remaining end is supplied by the germline J gene. The chain combines TRBV10-3 with TRBJ2-3; TRBD1 or TRBD2 may be the D gene (6 bases each). From germline, CDR1 is ENHRY and CDR2 SYGVKD. The CDR3 is 12 amino acids. The CDR3 protein is CASRGLQETQYF. The CDR3 bases that were read are TGTGCCAGCAGGGGACTCCAAGAGACG.

As for this clone: The read falls 3 residues short of the CDR3 end, and the missing part is taken from the germline J gene. This rearrangement joins TRBV11-1 to TRBJ1-2, with 8 bases lining up with TRBD1. Germline lookup yields CDR1 SGHAT and CDR2 FQDESV (reference sequence). V lost 5 bases and J lost 6; bases outside the gene matches: 5. CDR3 length: 13 amino acids. The covered CDR3 bases are TGTGCCAGCAGCCCAGGGGGCTTGGATGGC. Its protein is CASSPGGLDG. The full-length CDR3 reads as CASSPGGLDGYTF.

CDR3 DNA, as far as it was read: TGCGCCAGCAGCCTACCCGCAGGCCAAGAGACG. It encodes CASSLPAGQET. The complete CDR3 sequence is CASSLPAGQETQYF. The chain joins TRBV5-1 to TRBJ2-3; no clear D. The read falls 3 residues short of the CDR3 end, and the missing part is taken from the germline J gene. This CDR3 has 14 amino acids. The germline V gene encodes CDR1 SGHRS and CDR2 YFSETQ.

With respect to this clone: The read comes to an end 3 residues before the CDR3 does, leaving the germline J gene to fill in the end. The genes are TRBV5-1 and TRBJ2-3; the match to TRBD1 covers 8 bases. There are 15 residues in the CDR3. Germline V gene data show CDR1 as SGHRS and CDR2 as YFSETQ. With 0 bases clipped from V and 4 bases from J, the junction kept 4 bases outside the gene matches. CDR3 DNA, as far as it was read: TGCGCCAGCAGCTTGGAGGACAGGGCAGCAGATACG. This sequence encodes CASSLEDRAADT. The whole CDR3 protein reads CASSLEDRAADTQYF.

Worth noting for this clone: The missing CDR3 end, 3 residues past where the read stops, is filled in from the germline J gene. This chain connects TRBV6-1 to TRBJ1-3; D gene ambiguous. Trimming took 2 bases from V and 0 from J, leaving 8 bases between them. The CDR3 is 15 residues long. The germline V gene has CDR1 MNHNS and CDR2 SASEGT. The CDR3 region is CASSELRSSGNTIYF. The sequenced CDR3 bases are TGTGCCAGCAGTGAACTTCGCAGCTCTGGAAACACC.

Note on this clone: The read terminates 3 residues ahead of where the CDR3 ends, so the germline J gene completes it. The V and J genes are TRBV20-1 and TRBJ1-2; the match to TRBD1 covers 11 bases. V lost 6 bases, J lost 3 bases, and 6 bases stayed unmatched. Germline loops: CDR1 DFQATT, CDR2 SNEGSKA (reference sequence). The CDR3 has 14 amino acids. The sequenced part of the CDR3 DNA is TGCAGTGCCCCGGGACAGGGGGAGCACTATGGC. Encoded protein: CSAPGQGEHYG. In full, the CDR3 is CSAPGQGEHYGYTF.

Concerning this clone itself: The CDR3 goes on 3 residues after the read ends, and that part is filled in from the germline J gene. V and J are TRBV30 and TRBJ1-1, with unresolved D. Germline CDR1 GTSNPN, CDR2 SVGIG (reference sequence). V dropped 2 bases and J dropped 1 base, with 11 bases sitting between them. The CDR3 spans 14 residues. The CDR3 DNA, read in part, is TGTGCCTGGAGTAGAGAGCAACGGAACACTGAA. Translation gives CAWSREQRNTE. The full CDR3 is CAWSREQRNTEAFF.